By share, the clone carrying this TCR beta chain ranks as large. The antigen is not known. The data originate from a study of OX40 agonist ivuxolimab in advanced cancers. Study details: The dose-escalation group included hepatocellular carcinoma, melanoma, renal cell carcinoma and head and neck cancer.

The study, taken as a whole, reports: Partial responders at 0.1-3.0 mg/kg had among the lowest clonal expansion.

V was shortened by 1 base and J by 7 bases, with 13 bases between the two germline ends. Germline-derived CDR1 and CDR2 are GTSNPN and SVGIG (reference sequence). CDR3 length: 14 amino acids. Profiled with immunoSEQ multiplex PCR; TCRdb holds only in-frame clones, not every one. Found here are 25,000 to 40,000 clones, 80% to 85% of them singletons; the top ten hold about a fifth. The starting material was CD4+ or CD8+ T cells sorted from blood, obtained in a trial of the OX40 agonist ivuxolimab. The TCR comes from an adult with an advanced solid tumor such as melanoma, head and neck, liver or kidney cancer. This chain links TRBV30 with TRBJ1-4, with a weak D call TRBD1 (6 bases). This CDR3 is CAWSEGGDAEKLFF. The CDR3, as DNA: TGTGCCTGGAGTGAGGGGGGGGACGCTGAAAAACTGTTTTTT.